These 28 T cell receptor beta chains originate from one sample sequenced in a study of early T cells in non-severe SARS-CoV-2 infection. TCRdb ran MiXCR on the 5' RACE reads and lists one entry per CDR3 protein. This sample yields approximately 64,000 distinct CDR3 sequences, of which roughly 5% are seen a single time; approximately 4.9% belongs to the top ten. What was sequenced was whole blood. The receptors were gathered from an adult who was a healthcare worker with PCR-confirmed SARS-CoV-2 infection or an uninfected control (not recorded which).

This clonotype was observed a handful of times. The chain recombines TRBV7-3 with TRBJ2-2; 7 positions agree with TRBD2. CDR1 and CDR2 from the germline V gene are SGHTA and FQGTGA. The CDR3 is 17 amino acids. V dropped 3 bases and J dropped 0; count of bases not matched to a gene: 7. CDR3 DNA sequence: TGTGCCAGCAGCTTGACACCCGGGACTACGAACACCGGGGAGCTGTTTTTT. Amino acids: CASSLTPGTTNTGELFF.

The CDR3 DNA is TGTGCCAGCACGATAACAGGCCCTAACAATGAGCAGTTCTTC. It yields the protein CASTITGPNNEQFF. The chain couples TRBV6-1 to TRBJ2-1; the D gene is possibly TRBD1 (5 bases). V was pared by 7 bases and J by 5 bases, with 15 bases between. The CDR3 loop spans 14 amino acids. Germline CDR1 is MNHNS and CDR2 is SASEGT.

This clonotype was recorded at least ten times. The rearrangement joins TRBV10-1 to TRBJ1-1; D ambiguous. Trimming took off 4 bases at V and 5 bases at J, with 11 bases between the two ends. This CDR3 region has 13 residues. Germline CDR1 and CDR2: WNHNN and SYGVQD (reference sequence). The CDR3 here is CASSVQVSTEAFF. Here the CDR3 DNA reads TGCGCCAGCAGTGTGCAGGTATCAACTGAAGCTTTCTTT.

This clonotype showed up many times. V gene TRBV7-9 combines with J gene TRBJ2-7, with 12 positions matching TRBD2. Germline V gene data show CDR1 as SEHNR and CDR2 as FQNEAQ (reference sequence). The CDR3 loop spans 14 amino acids. Trimming took 5 bases from V and 3 from J; bases not matched to a gene: 2. CDR3 region: CASSEGLAGYEQYF. The CDR3 DNA reads TGTGCCAGCAGCGAGGGACTAGCGGGCTACGAGCAGTACTTC.

This chain uses TRBV11-2 with TRBJ2-2; D not certain. From germline, CDR1 is SGHAT and CDR2 FQNNGV. This CDR3 region has 14 residues. V dropped 0 bases and J dropped 3 bases, with 5 bases sitting between them. In DNA, the CDR3 is TGTGCCAGCAGCTTAGAACAACACACCGGGGAGCTGTTTTTT. Its protein is CASSLEQHTGELFF.

In its sample, this clonotype was seen many times. The V and J genes are TRBV11-2 and TRBJ2-4; TRBD2 is a possible D gene (6 bases). The germline V and J ends were trimmed by 3 bases and 6 bases, with 15 bases remaining between them. The CDR3 extends over 15 amino acids. Germline assignment: CDR1 SGHAT and CDR2 FQNNGV. The CDR3 DNA sequence: TGTGCCAGCAGCTTTGTGCGGGGCCGGCGAAACATTCAGTACTTC. Encoded protein: CASSFVRGRRNIQYF.

In its sample, this clonotype was seen many times. The chain is built from TRBV5-4 and TRBJ2-1; TRBD2 is a possible D gene (5 bases). Germline assignment: CDR1 SGHNT and CDR2 YYREEE (reference sequence). Trimming removed 4 bases at V and 8 bases at J, with 19 bases between. There are 15 residues in the CDR3. CDR3 coding DNA: TGTGCCAGCAGCCCCGGACGGACGGCGGGCGATGAGCAGTTCTTC. Protein product: CASSPGRTAGDEQFF.

This clonotype was detected many times. The rearrangement links TRBV27 to TRBJ2-1; D gene uncertain. This CDR3 contains 12 residues. Trimming left V 5 bases short and J 6 bases short, with 8 bases between. Germline V lookup: CDR1 MNHEY, CDR2 SMNVEV (reference sequence). CDR3 DNA sequence: TGTGCCAGCAGTAACTGGGTCAATGAGCAGTTCTTC. Amino acid sequence: CASSNWVNEQFF.

This clonotype was counted ten times or more. The chain carries TRBV20-1 and TRBJ2-7, with TRBD2 identical over 10 bases. Germline CDR1 DFQATT, CDR2 SNEGSKA (reference sequence). This CDR3 comprises 14 residues. The trim removed 6 bases at V and 3 bases at J, leaving 8 bases unmatched. The CDR3 sequence is CSASSGSWDYEQYF. The CDR3 coding sequence is TGCAGTGCCTCTAGCGGGAGTTGGGACTACGAGCAGTACTTC.

This clonotype was seen many times. This chain joins TRBV19 and TRBJ1-5; 8 nucleotides match TRBD1. The CDR3 covers 15 residues. Trimming took 4 bases from V and 3 from J; bases not matched to a gene: 5. Germline V gene data show CDR1 as LNHDA and CDR2 as SQIVND (reference sequence). CDR3 DNA sequence: TGTGCCAGTAGTACCGGGACAGGCTCCAATCAGCCCCAGCATTTT. Its translation: CASSTGTGSNQPQHF. The full variable domain, completed using reference TRBV19 and TRBJ1-5, is DGGITQSPKYLFRKEGQNVTLSCEQNLNHDAMYWYRQDPGQGLRLIYYSQIVNDFQKGDIAEGYSVSREKKESFPLTVTSAQKNPTAFYLCASSTGTGSNQPQHFGDGTRLSIL.

The count of this clonotype is one. V gene TRBV11-1 combines with J gene TRBJ1-1, with a weak D call TRBD1 (5 bases). CDR1 and CDR2 from the germline V gene are SGHAT and FQDESV (reference sequence). V was pared by 5 bases and J by 2 bases, with 12 bases between. CDR3 length equals 14 residues. CDR3 sequence reads: CASSTRQPNTEAFF. Written as DNA, the CDR3 is TGTGCCAGCAGCACGAGACAGCCAAACACTGAAGCTTTCTTT.

In its sample, this clonotype was seen many times. The chain joins TRBV7-2 to TRBJ2-2; no firm D call. Germline assignment: CDR1 SGHTA and CDR2 FQGNSA. With 1 base removed from V and 2 bases from J, the gap between germline ends came to 5 bases. The CDR3 is made up of 14 amino acids. CDR3 sequence: CASSLDGNTGELFF. The CDR3 DNA sequence: TGTGCCAGCAGCTTAGACGGAAACACCGGGGAGCTGTTTTTT.

The table lists this clonotype with many counts. This chain connects TRBV7-2 to TRBJ2-1; no clear D. Trimming pared 3 bases from V and 0 bases from J, leaving 3 bases between. Germline loops: CDR1 SGHTA, CDR2 FQGNSA. The CDR3 is made up of 13 amino acids. CDR3 region: CASSLYSYNEQFF. For the CDR3, the DNA is TGTGCCAGCAGCTTGTACTCCTACAATGAGCAGTTCTTC.

This clonotype was recorded at least ten times. The rearrangement joins TRBV28 to TRBJ2-1; 14 bases match TRBD2. After removal of 7 bases from V and 6 bases from J, the junction contained 11 bases not matched to a gene. Germline V gene sequence: CDR1 MDHEN, CDR2 SYDVKM. This CDR3 contains 17 residues. The CDR3: CASIPLPGLAGVNEQFF. For the CDR3, the DNA is TGTGCCAGCATCCCCCTCCCGGGACTAGCGGGAGTCAATGAGCAGTTCTTC.

The sample holds many counts of this clonotype. This sequence joins TRBV29-1 and TRBJ2-1; 9 positions agree with TRBD2. This CDR3 is 15 amino acids long. Germline V gene sequence: CDR1 SQVTM, CDR2 ANQGSEA. The junction had 7 bases not matched to a gene; V was cut back by 6 bases and J by 1 base. The CDR3 DNA follows: TGCAGCGTCGAAACTGGACTAGCGTCCTACAATGAGCAGTTCTTC. Residues: CSVETGLASYNEQFF.

This clonotype was picked up many times. The rearrangement joins TRBV7-8 to TRBJ2-3; no definite D call. Germline CDR1 reads SGHVS; CDR2 reads FQNEAQ. This CDR3 is built from 14 residues. V was trimmed by 5 bases and J by 6 bases, leaving 15 bases between them. In DNA, the CDR3 is TGTGCCAGCAGCCCCGGACCCCCAAGGGATACGCAGTATTTT. This translates into CASSPGPPRDTQYF.

This clonotype came up many times. V gene TRBV11-2 combines with J gene TRBJ2-1; 9 positions agree with TRBD2. Germline V gives CDR1 SGHAT, CDR2 FQNNGV. V trimming: 5 bases; J trimming: 1 base; junction bases outside the gene matches: 6. The CDR3 contains 16 residues. CDR3 in DNA: TGTGCCAGCAGCCCCCTAGCGGGACCTTCCTACAATGAGCAGTTCTTC. Its protein product is CASSPLAGPSYNEQFF.

This clonotype was picked up a small number of times. CDR3 residues: CASSSPGTGVQETQYF. In nucleotides, the CDR3 is TGTGCCAGCAGCAGCCCCGGGACAGGGGTACAAGAGACCCAGTACTTC. The gene calls are TRBV21-1 and TRBJ2-5; no DNA check was done on the table's D call, TRBD1. TRBV21-1 constitutes a pseudogene. The CDR3 loop spans 16 amino acids.

In its sample, this clonotype was seen many times. This sequence joins TRBV6-5 and TRBJ1-2, with TRBD1 as a possible D gene (5 bases). Trimming removed 2 bases from V and 4 bases from J, with 8 bases in between. Germline CDR1 reads MNHEY; CDR2 reads SVGAGI. The CDR3 runs to 13 residues. The CDR3 here is CASSYRQGYGYTF. CDR3 DNA: TGTGCCAGCAGTTACCGGCAGGGCTATGGCTACACCTTC.

This clonotype was picked up a small number of times. The chain couples TRBV4-3 to TRBJ2-7; the D gene is possibly TRBD2 (6 bases). Deletions cut 1 base from V and 6 bases from J, with 16 bases between. The CDR3 is made up of 15 amino acids. CDR1 and CDR2 (germline): LGHNA, YSLEER. CDR3 coding DNA: TGCGCCAGCAGCCAAGGTCCGGGAGCGGCCAGCGAGCAGTACTTC. Its protein product is CASSQGPGAASEQYF.

This clonotype is classed as medium-sized. The genes are TRBV7-9 and TRBJ2-1; TRBD2 agrees at 9 bases. The ends lost 2 bases at V and 10 bases at J; junction bases unmatched: 21. Germline CDR1 is SEHNR and CDR2 is FQNEAQ (reference sequence). The CDR3 extends over 19 amino acids. This CDR3 is CASSLPAAASGAPVPEQFF. CDR3 nucleotides: TGTGCCAGCAGCTTACCGGCGGCGGCTAGCGGGGCACCCGTCCCGGAGCAGTTCTTC. The full variable domain, rest sourced from reference TRBV7-9 and TRBJ2-1, is DTGVSQNPRHKITKRGQNVTFRCDPISEHNRLYWYRQTLGQGPEFLTYFQNEAQLEKSRLLSDRFSAERPKGSFSTLEIQRTEQGDSAMYLCASSLPAAASGAPVPEQFFGPGTRLTVL.

There are a few counts of this clonotype. This chain connects TRBV7-9 to TRBJ1-5, with unresolved D. Between the trimmed V and J ends, which lost 5 bases and 10 bases, there was a span of 6 bases. Germline-derived CDR1 and CDR2 are SEHNR and FQNEAQ (reference sequence). The CDR3 length is 10 residues. CDR3 in amino acids: CASSPEPQHF. The CDR3 DNA follows: TGTGCCAGCAGCCCGGAACCCCAGCATTTT. The full variable domain, rest sourced from reference TRBV7-9 and TRBJ1-5, is DTGVSQNPRHKITKRGQNVTFRCDPISEHNRLYWYRQTLGQGPEFLTYFQNEAQLEKSRLLSDRFSAERPKGSFSTLEIQRTEQGDSAMYLCASSPEPQHFGDGTRLSIL.

This clonotype was detected many times. The chain joins TRBV7-8 to TRBJ2-1; D is unresolved. The length of the CDR3 is 14 residues. V was shortened by 3 bases and J by 6 bases, with 12 bases between the two germline ends. Per germline, CDR1 SGHVS and CDR2 FQNEAQ. The CDR3 spells CASSLQRTSNEQFF. The CDR3 nucleotides read TGTGCCAGCAGCTTGCAGAGGACCTCCAATGAGCAGTTCTTC.

This rearrangement joins TRBV20-1 to TRBJ2-2, with 9 bases identical to TRBD2. CDR1 and CDR2 (germline): DFQATT, SNEGSKA (reference sequence). Germline trimming cut 0 bases from V and 4 bases from J; bases unmatched to any gene: 6. This CDR3 region has 16 residues. CDR3: CSARDNSGRGTGELFF. CDR3 DNA: TGCAGTGCTAGAGACAATAGCGGGAGAGGCACCGGGGAGCTGTTTTTT.

The V and J genes are TRBV9 and TRBJ2-7; tentatively, D is TRBD2 (6 bases). V lost 4 bases to trimming and J lost 6 bases, with 17 bases between them. This CDR3 contains 14 residues. The germline V gene has CDR1 SGDLS and CDR2 YYNGEE. The CDR3 DNA reads TGTGCCAGCAGCCGGGACTCTTCTTATCTCGAGCAGTACTTC. This codes for CASSRDSSYLEQYF.

This clonotype showed up many times. This chain links TRBV20-1 with TRBJ2-7, with D possibly TRBD2 on 6 matching bases. The CDR3 is made up of 14 amino acids. Trimming left V 3 bases short and J 2 bases short, with 14 bases between. CDR1 is DFQATT, CDR2 SNEGSKA, per germline (reference sequence). CDR3 in amino acids: CSASSRENAYEQYF. In DNA, the CDR3 is TGCAGTGCTAGTTCCCGGGAGAATGCCTACGAGCAGTACTTC.

This clonotype was detected ten times or more. The chain has TRBV10-3 and TRBJ1-2; the D is unclear. The germline gives CDR1 ENHRY, CDR2 SYGVKD. V was trimmed by 0 bases and J by 2 bases, leaving 7 bases between them. The CDR3 extends over 14 amino acids. The CDR3 spells CAISESIENYGYTF. Here the CDR3 DNA reads TGTGCCATCAGTGAGTCGATCGAGAACTATGGCTACACCTTC.

This clonotype has at least ten counts. The J gene is TRBJ2-3, the V gene TRBV10-3, with D perhaps TRBD1 (5 bases). Trimming removed 2 bases from V and 1 base from J, with 10 bases in between. Germline lookup yields CDR1 ENHRY and CDR2 SYGVKD. The CDR3 has 15 residues. CDR3 nucleotides: TGTGCCATCAGTGAGAGGGGTATAGGCACAGATACGCAGTATTTT. Translation gives CAISERGIGTDTQYF.